In this sample, the clone carrying this T cell receptor beta chain turned up once. Its specificity is unknown. This specimen belongs to a study of cytomegalovirus exposure and HLA in healthy donors. Findings and limits, study-wide: According to the study, 150 to 200 TCR beta chains were cytomegalovirus-associated. Some V segments could not be told apart, so they were left out, TRBV6-2 and TRBV6-3 among them.

Both 60 Vbeta primers and 13 Jbeta primers went into the PCR. Clones were read by immunoSEQ multiplex PCR, and TCRdb kept only the in-frame ones, dropping some. The data show some 170,000 clones, around four fifths seen once. The CDR3 is 15 residues long. V was shortened by 6 bases and J by 3 bases, with 15 bases between the two germline ends. The germline V gene has CDR1 SGHAT and CDR2 FQNNGV. The chain carries TRBV11-2 and TRBJ1-5; TRBD1 might be the D (5 bases). Sequencing was performed on PBMCs. The sequence was collected from a man aged 18 to 29 in good health and CMV-seropositive. The CDR3 spells CASSSDPGDNQPQHF. The CDR3 nucleotides are TGTGCCAGCAGTTCGGACCCGGGGGACAATCAGCCCCAGCATTTT.